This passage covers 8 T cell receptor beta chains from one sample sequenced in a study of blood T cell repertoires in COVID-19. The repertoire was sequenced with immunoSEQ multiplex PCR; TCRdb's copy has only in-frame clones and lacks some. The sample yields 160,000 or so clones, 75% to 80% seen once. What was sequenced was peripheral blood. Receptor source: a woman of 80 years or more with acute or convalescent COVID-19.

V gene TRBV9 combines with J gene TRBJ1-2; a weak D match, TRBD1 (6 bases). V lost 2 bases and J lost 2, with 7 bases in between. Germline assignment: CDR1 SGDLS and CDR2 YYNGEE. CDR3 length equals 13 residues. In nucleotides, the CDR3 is TGTGCCAGCAGCGTCCAGGGGAACTATGGCTACACCTTC. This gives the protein CASSVQGNYGYTF.

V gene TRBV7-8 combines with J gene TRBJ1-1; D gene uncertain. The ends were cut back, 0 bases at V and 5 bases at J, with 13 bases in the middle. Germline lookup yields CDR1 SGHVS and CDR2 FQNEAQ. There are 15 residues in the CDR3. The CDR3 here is CASSLAGGVGTEAFF. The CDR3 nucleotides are TGTGCCAGCAGCTTAGCGGGCGGGGTTGGTACTGAAGCTTTCTTT.

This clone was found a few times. CDR3 protein: CASSSRTGDHGYTF. CDR3 nucleotides: TGTGCCAGCAGTTCCCGCACAGGGGATCATGGCTACACCTTC. This chain uses TRBV7-2 with TRBJ1-2, with TRBD1 identical over 7 bases. Germline V gene lookup returns CDR1 SGHTA and CDR2 FQGNSA. Unmatched junction bases numbered 10, after V lost 6 bases and J lost 6 bases. The length of the CDR3 is 14 residues. Full variable domain (missing parts from reference TRBV7-2 and TRBJ1-2): GAGVSQSPSNKVTEKGKDVELRCDPISGHTALYWYRQSLGQGLEFLIYFQGNSAPDKSGLPSDRFSAERTGGSVSTLTIQRTQQEDSAVYLCASSSRTGDHGYTFGSGTRLTVV.

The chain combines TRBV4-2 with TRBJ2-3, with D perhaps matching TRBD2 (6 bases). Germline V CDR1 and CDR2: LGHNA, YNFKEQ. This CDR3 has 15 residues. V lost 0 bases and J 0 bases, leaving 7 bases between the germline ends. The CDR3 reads CASSQDSGSTDTQYF. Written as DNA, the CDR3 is TGTGCCAGCAGCCAAGATAGCGGAAGCACAGATACGCAGTATTTT.

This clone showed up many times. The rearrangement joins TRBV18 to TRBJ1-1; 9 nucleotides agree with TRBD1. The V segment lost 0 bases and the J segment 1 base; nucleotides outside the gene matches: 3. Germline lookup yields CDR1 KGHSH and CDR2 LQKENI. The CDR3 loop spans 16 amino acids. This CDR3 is CASSPPGQGSNTEAFF. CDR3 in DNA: TGTGCCAGCTCACCACCGGGACAGGGCTCGAACACTGAAGCTTTCTTT.

Here the CDR3 reads CASTLAGGNEQFF. CDR3 DNA sequence: TGTGCCAGCACCCTAGCGGGGGGCAATGAGCAGTTCTTC. The rearrangement links TRBV3-1 (or the pseudogene TRBV3-2) to TRBJ2-1, with TRBD2 matching 11 bases. CDR3 length equals 13 residues. The V segment lost 7 bases and the J segment 6 bases; nucleotides outside the gene matches: 2. Per the germline V gene, CDR1 is LGHDT and CDR2 is YNNKEL (reference sequence).

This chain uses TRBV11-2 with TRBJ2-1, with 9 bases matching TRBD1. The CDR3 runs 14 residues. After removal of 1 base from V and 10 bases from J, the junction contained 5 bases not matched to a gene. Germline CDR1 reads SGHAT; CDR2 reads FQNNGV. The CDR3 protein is CASSLGTGVREQFF. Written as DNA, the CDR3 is TGTGCCAGCAGCTTAGGGACAGGGGTTAGGGAGCAGTTCTTC.

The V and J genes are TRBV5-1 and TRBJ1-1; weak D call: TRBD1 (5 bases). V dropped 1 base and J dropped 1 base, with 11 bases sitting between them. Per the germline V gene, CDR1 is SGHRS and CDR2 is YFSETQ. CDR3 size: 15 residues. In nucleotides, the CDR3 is TGCGCCAGCAGCTTGTCGACAGCACGGAACACTGAAGCTTTCTTT. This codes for CASSLSTARNTEAFF.